These 27 T cell receptor beta chains share one sample of origin, sequenced in a study of blood T cell repertoires in COVID-19. Sequencing was performed with immunoSEQ multiplex PCR; in TCRdb, only in-frame clones are kept and a portion is missing. The table shows 25,000 to 30,000 clones, with around 79% occurring only once. Sequenced material: peripheral blood. These receptors were collected from a man of 80 years or more with active or convalescent COVID-19.

V and J are TRBV10-2 and TRBJ1-3; D might be TRBD1 (5 bases). Germline V CDR1 and CDR2: WSHSY, SAAADI. There are 14 residues in the CDR3. V lost 5 bases to trimming and J lost 3 bases, with 11 bases between them. CDR3 bases: TGCGCCAGCAGTAGGGGTGTCGATGGAAACACCATATATTTT. It encodes CASSRGVDGNTIYF.

The V gene is TRBV6-5, the J gene TRBJ1-6, with D possibly being TRBD1 (6 bases). The V end was cut by 7 bases, the J end by 6 bases, with 13 bases between. The CDR3 sequence is 14 residues long. Germline CDR1 and CDR2: MNHEY and SVGAGI. This chain's CDR3 is CASINTGTNSPLHF. The DNA of the CDR3 is TGTGCCAGCATTAATACAGGGACTAATTCACCCCTCCACTTT.

The chain uses TRBV29-1 and TRBJ2-3; the match to TRBD2 covers 15 bases. The CDR3 extends over 15 amino acids. Germline V gives CDR1 SQVTM, CDR2 ANQGSEA. V was clipped by 6 bases and J by 8 bases; unmatched bases: 9. The chain's CDR3 is CSVPGLAGGGGTQYF. CDR3 DNA: TGCAGCGTCCCGGGACTAGCGGGAGGTGGGGGTACGCAGTATTTT.

This clone was seen only a few times. The genes are TRBV4-1 and TRBJ2-1; 7 nucleotides agree with TRBD1. There are 15 residues in the CDR3. The V segment lost 1 base and the J segment 0 bases; nucleotides outside the gene matches: 0. Germline V gene sequence: CDR1 MGHRA, CDR2 YSYEKL. The CDR3 DNA reads as TGCGCCAGCAGCCAAGGACAGGGCTCCTACAATGAGCAGTTCTTC. This encodes CASSQGQGSYNEQFF.

V and J are TRBV19 and TRBJ2-5; maybe TRBD1 (6 bases). The CDR3 covers 18 residues. CDR1 is LNHDA, CDR2 SQIVND, per germline (reference sequence). V lost 5 bases, J lost 5 bases, and 27 bases lay in between. Written as DNA, the CDR3 is TGTGCCAGTAGTCCGAGAGGGCCCTACAGGGACCCGGGGGAGACCCAGTACTTC. It translates to CASSPRGPYRDPGETQYF.

The V call is TRBV29-1, the J call TRBJ1-1; TRBD1 matches at 9 bases. This CDR3 is built from 14 residues. Per germline, CDR1 SQVTM and CDR2 ANQGSEA. The V segment lost 6 bases and the J segment 4 bases; nucleotides outside the gene matches: 9. In DNA form, the CDR3 reads TGCAGCGTCCGTACCGTGACAGGGGGCACTGAAGCTTTCTTT. Translated: CSVRTVTGGTEAFF.

The chain joins TRBV5-1 to TRBJ2-1, with D unresolved. Germline CDR1 and CDR2: SGHRS and YFSETQ. Deletions cut 5 bases from V and 3 bases from J, with 6 bases between. This CDR3 has 12 amino acids. CDR3: CASRSFYNEQFF. Here the CDR3 DNA reads TGCGCCAGCAGGTCTTTCTACAATGAGCAGTTCTTC.

The chain links TRBV2 to TRBJ1-4; 9 bases fit TRBD1. This CDR3 has 14 residues. After removal of 7 bases from V and 7 bases from J, the junction contained 7 bases not matched to a gene. Germline values: CDR1 SNHLY, CDR2 FYNNEI. The CDR3 bases are TGTGCCAGCAAAAGACAGGGGGGCGGTGAAAAACTGTTTTTT. Amino acids: CASKRQGGGEKLFF.

CDR3 region: CASSPRQGNYEQYF. CDR3 nucleotides: TGTGCCAGCAGCCCGCGACAGGGAAACTACGAGCAGTACTTC. The rearrangement links TRBV7-2 to TRBJ2-7; 7 bases are a match to TRBD1. V gave up 5 bases and J gave up 3 bases; unmatched junction bases: 7. The CDR3 extends over 14 amino acids. Germline-derived CDR1 and CDR2 are SGHTA and FQGNSA.

The gene calls are TRBV12-5 and TRBJ2-3, with D unclear. Per germline, CDR1 LGHNT and CDR2 FRNRAP. V dropped 4 bases and J dropped 5 bases, with 7 bases sitting between them. The CDR3 has 12 amino acids. This CDR3 reads CASGSTGDTQYF. The DNA of the CDR3 is TGTGCTAGTGGTTCGACTGGAGATACGCAGTATTTT.

This chain links TRBV12-3 or TRBV12-4 with TRBJ1-1, with D hard to call. The CDR3 has 12 residues. Trimming took 1 base from V and 3 from J, leaving 3 bases between them. As DNA, the CDR3 is TGTGCCAGCAGTTTAGTCTACACTGAAGCTTTCTTT. It translates to CASSLVYTEAFF.

The V call is TRBV11-2, the J call TRBJ2-3, with D possibly TRBD1 on 6 matching bases. The germline V gene has CDR1 SGHAT and CDR2 FQNNGV. The CDR3 is 15 amino acids. Trimming removed 5 bases from V and 1 base from J, with 13 bases in between. CDR3 protein: CASSLRGGGTDTQYF. The DNA of the CDR3 is TGTGCCAGCAGCCTCCGAGGGGGAGGCACAGATACGCAGTATTTT.

The J gene is TRBJ2-5, the V gene TRBV5-6; 8 positions match TRBD1. CDR1 and CDR2 (germline): SGHDT, YYEEEE. With 3 bases clipped from V and 13 bases from J, the junction kept 11 bases outside the gene matches. The CDR3 spans 13 residues. The CDR3 is CASSSRWGQAWYF. The DNA of the CDR3 is TGTGCCAGCAGCTCTCGATGGGGACAGGCGTGGTACTTC. The full variable domain, with the rest looked up from reference TRBV5-6 and TRBJ2-5, is DAGVTQSPTHLIKTRGQQVTLRCSPKSGHDTVSWYQQALGQGPQFIFQYYEEEERQRGNFPDRFSGHQFPNYSSELNVNALLLGDSALYLCASSSRWGQAWYFGPGTRLLVL.

In DNA, the CDR3 is TGTGCCAGCAGCAGACGGACAGGGACGGGCGGGGAGCTGTTTTTT. It encodes CASSRRTGTGGELFF. The rearrangement uses TRBV14 and TRBJ2-2; TRBD1 matches at 8 bases. The J segment lost 7 bases and the V segment lost 5 bases, leaving 9 bases of the junction unmatched. Germline V lookup: CDR1 SGHDN, CDR2 FVKESK. The CDR3 is 15 amino acids.

The chain recombines TRBV2 with TRBJ1-1, with 8 nucleotides matching TRBD1. J gave up 4 bases and V 6 bases, and 4 bases lay outside the gene matches. Germline V CDR1 and CDR2: SNHLY, FYNNEI. The CDR3 spans 13 residues. The chain's CDR3 is CASSRQGITEAFF. CDR3 nucleotides: TGTGCCAGCAGCCGACAGGGGATCACTGAAGCTTTCTTT.

The chain is built from TRBV5-5 and TRBJ2-6; D may be TRBD2 (5 bases). Trimming pared 0 bases from V and 1 base from J, leaving 5 bases between. CDR1 and CDR2 (germline): SGHKS, YYEKEE (reference sequence). The CDR3 has 15 residues. The CDR3 DNA is TGTGCCAGCAGCTTGGCGGGGTCTGGGGCCAACGTCCTGACTTTC. Amino acids: CASSLAGSGANVLTF.

This rearrangement joins TRBV28 to TRBJ2-2; D perhaps matches TRBD2 (6 bases). With 3 bases removed from V and 0 bases from J, the gap between germline ends came to 11 bases. Germline assignment: CDR1 MDHEN and CDR2 SYDVKM. The CDR3 is made up of 16 amino acids. CDR3 sequence (DNA): TGTGCCAGCAGTTTTAGCGGAGGGGCGAACACCGGGGAGCTGTTTTTT. Translated, it gives CASSFSGGANTGELFF.

This clone was seen more than once but under ten times. CDR3 loop: CASSRTGGNQPQHF. In DNA, the CDR3 is TGTGCCAGCAGCCGGACAGGGGGAAATCAGCCCCAGCATTTT. The V and J genes are TRBV6-2 or TRBV6-3 and TRBJ1-5; TRBD1 matches at 10 bases. The germline V gene encodes CDR1 MNHEY and CDR2 SVGEGT. CDR3 length equals 14 residues. V lost 6 bases to trimming and J lost 4 bases; unmatched junction nucleotides: 3.

The chain has TRBV4-2 and TRBJ2-7; 10 bases align to TRBD2. The germline CDR1 and CDR2 sequences are LGHNA and YNFKEQ. The CDR3 extends over 14 amino acids. V gave up 6 bases and J gave up 5 bases; unmatched junction bases: 7. The CDR3 is CASSTLAGVDEQYF. Written as DNA, the CDR3 is TGTGCCAGCAGTACCCTAGCGGGAGTTGACGAGCAGTACTTC.

The V gene is TRBV12-3 or TRBV12-4, the J gene TRBJ2-7; 7 bases line up with TRBD1. The V segment lost 5 bases and the J segment 2 bases; nucleotides outside the gene matches: 0. The CDR3 has 12 residues. CDR3 sequence reads: CASSGQAYEQYF. In DNA form, the CDR3 reads TGTGCCAGCAGTGGACAGGCCTACGAGCAGTACTTC.

The rearrangement links TRBV20-1 to TRBJ2-7, with D possibly matching TRBD1 (5 bases). The germline V and J ends were trimmed by 5 bases and 2 bases, with 7 bases remaining between them. This CDR3 is 11 amino acids long. The germline gives CDR1 DFQATT, CDR2 SNEGSKA (reference sequence). The CDR3 nucleotides read TGCAGTGCTGCAGGGACCTACGAGCAGTACTTC. It is translated as CSAAGTYEQYF.

The V and J genes are TRBV13 and TRBJ1-2; the D gene is possibly TRBD1 (6 bases). This CDR3 has 14 amino acids. Germline V CDR1 and CDR2: PRHDT, FYEKMQ (reference sequence). Trimming pared 5 bases from V and 1 base from J, leaving 11 bases between. The CDR3 is CASSRTGFNYGYTF. In DNA form, the CDR3 reads TGTGCCAGCAGCCGAACAGGGTTTAACTATGGCTACACCTTC.

Of note for this clone: The same CDR3 also results from other DNA sequences found in this sample. J is TRBJ2-1 and V is TRBV4-1; D perhaps matches TRBD2 (6 bases). The CDR3 totals 16 residues. The germline V and J ends were trimmed by 0 bases and 0 bases, with 9 bases remaining between them. The germline V gene encodes CDR1 MGHRA and CDR2 YSYEKL. The CDR3 spells CASSQDAGSSYNEQFF. For the CDR3, the DNA is TGCGCCAGCAGCCAAGATGCCGGGAGCTCCTACAATGAGCAGTTCTTC.

This clone was seen a handful of times. The CDR3 region has the DNA TGTGCCAGCAGTACCGGTGCGACTTTGAACACTGAAGCTTTCTTT. Translation: CASSTGATLNTEAFF. The V gene is TRBV6-5, the J gene TRBJ1-1; D call uncertain. Germline CDR1 reads MNHEY; CDR2 reads SVGAGI. The CDR3 has 15 residues. The V end was cut by 5 bases, the J end by 0 bases, with 13 bases between.

This rearrangement joins TRBV4-1 to TRBJ2-6; D not certain. V gave up 4 bases and J gave up 0 bases, with 13 bases separating them. This CDR3 has 17 amino acids. From germline, CDR1 is MGHRA and CDR2 YSYEKL. CDR3 sequence (DNA): TGCGCCAGCAGCCCCGGGTTTTTTAGCTCTGGGGCCAACGTCCTGACTTTC. Its protein product is CASSPGFFSSGANVLTF.

The gene calls are TRBV29-1 and TRBJ1-2; 8 bases are shared with TRBD1. Germline loops: CDR1 SQVTM, CDR2 ANQGSEA. The CDR3 sequence is 11 residues long. Trimming removed 7 bases from V and 7 bases from J; junction bases left unmatched: 5. The CDR3 nucleotides are TGCAGCGCCACAGGGGGTCGTGGCTACACCTTC. This encodes CSATGGRGYTF.

The chain employs TRBV18 and TRBJ2-3; unclear D gene. V lost 3 bases and J 3 bases, leaving 13 bases between the germline ends. This CDR3 has 15 residues. Germline assignment: CDR1 KGHSH and CDR2 LQKENI. The CDR3 nucleotides are TGTGCCAGCTCACCGTACGCGAGCAGGACAGATACGCAGTATTTT. It encodes CASSPYASRTDTQYF.